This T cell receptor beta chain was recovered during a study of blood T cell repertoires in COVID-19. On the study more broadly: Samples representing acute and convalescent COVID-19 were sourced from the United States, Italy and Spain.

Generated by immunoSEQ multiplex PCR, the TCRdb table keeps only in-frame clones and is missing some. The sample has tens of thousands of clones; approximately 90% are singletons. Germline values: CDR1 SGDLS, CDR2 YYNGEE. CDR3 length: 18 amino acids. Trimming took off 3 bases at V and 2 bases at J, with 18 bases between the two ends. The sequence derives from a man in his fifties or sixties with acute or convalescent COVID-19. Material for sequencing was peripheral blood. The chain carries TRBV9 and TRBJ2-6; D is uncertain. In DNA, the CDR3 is TGTGCCAGCAGCGGCACGTGGGCAGAAACTGCTGGGGCCAACGTCCTGACTTTC. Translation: CASSGTWAETAGANVLTF. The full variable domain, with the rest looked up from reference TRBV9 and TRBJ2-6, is DSGVTQTPKHLITATGQRVTLRCSPRSGDLSVYWYQQSLDQGLQFLIQYYNGEERAKGNILERFSAQQFPDLHSELNLSSLELGDSALYFCASSGTWAETAGANVLTFGAGSRLTVL.